This T cell receptor beta chain came from a study of T cell repertoires in cytomegalovirus infection. Study details: Indications of both CMV infection and matching HLA type were provided by public TCR beta signatures. Study-wide findings and caveats: The cumulative frequency of public TCR beta families identified carriers of CMV plus the relevant HLA. The ex vivo response was dominated by HLA-C-restricted CMV-specific TCR beta clonotypes.

TCRdb ran MiXCR on the reads and lists one entry per CDR3 protein. The table lists hundreds of thousands of distinct CDR3 sequences, less than 25% of them singletons. J lost 4 bases, V lost 4 bases, and 5 bases had no gene match. This CDR3 has 14 residues. Germline CDR1 and CDR2: SEHNR and FQNEAQ (reference sequence). To note about this clonotype: Its antigen is as yet unknown.

V usage is TRBV7-9 and J usage is TRBJ2-7; 9 nucleotides align to TRBD1. The specimen sequenced was CD8+ T cells from PBMCs. This receptor was taken from a human donor in good health (CMV status not recorded). Some clones in this sample may be carry-over from other donors' samples. The chain's CDR3 is CASSSRTGEYEQYF. The CDR3 DNA reads as TGTGCCAGCAGCTCCCGGACAGGGGAGTACGAGCAGTACTTC.